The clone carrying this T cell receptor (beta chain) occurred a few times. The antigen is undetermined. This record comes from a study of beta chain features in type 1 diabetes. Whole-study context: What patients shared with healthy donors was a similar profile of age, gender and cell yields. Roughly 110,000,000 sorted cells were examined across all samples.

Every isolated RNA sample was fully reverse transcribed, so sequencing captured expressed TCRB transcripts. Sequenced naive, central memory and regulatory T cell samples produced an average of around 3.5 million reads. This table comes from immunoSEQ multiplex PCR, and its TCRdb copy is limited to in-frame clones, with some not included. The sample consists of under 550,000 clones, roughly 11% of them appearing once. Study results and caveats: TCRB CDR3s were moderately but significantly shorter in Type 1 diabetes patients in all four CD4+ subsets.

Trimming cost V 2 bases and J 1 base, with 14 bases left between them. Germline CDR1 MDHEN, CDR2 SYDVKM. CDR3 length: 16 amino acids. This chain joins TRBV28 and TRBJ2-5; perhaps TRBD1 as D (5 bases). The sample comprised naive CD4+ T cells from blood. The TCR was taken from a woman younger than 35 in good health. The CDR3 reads CASSLDLRGFQETQYF. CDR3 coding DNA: TGTGCCAGCAGTTTAGACCTAAGGGGCTTCCAAGAGACCCAGTACTTC.